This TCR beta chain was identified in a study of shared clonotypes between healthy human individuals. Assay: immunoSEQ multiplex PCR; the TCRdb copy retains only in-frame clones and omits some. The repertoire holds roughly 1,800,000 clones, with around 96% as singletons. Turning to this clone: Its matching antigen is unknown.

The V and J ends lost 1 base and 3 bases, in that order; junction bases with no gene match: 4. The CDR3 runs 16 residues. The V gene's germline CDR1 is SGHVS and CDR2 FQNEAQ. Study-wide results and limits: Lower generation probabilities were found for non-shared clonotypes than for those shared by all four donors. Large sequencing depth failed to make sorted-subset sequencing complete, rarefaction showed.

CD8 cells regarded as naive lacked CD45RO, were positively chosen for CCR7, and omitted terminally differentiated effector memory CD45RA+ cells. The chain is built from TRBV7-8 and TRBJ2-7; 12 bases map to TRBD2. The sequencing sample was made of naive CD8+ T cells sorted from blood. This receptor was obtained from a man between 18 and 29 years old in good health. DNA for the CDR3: TGTGCCAGCAGCTTAGGGACTAGCGGGAACTTCTACGAGCAGTACTTC. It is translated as CASSLGTSGNFYEQYF.